Shown below are 27 T cell receptor beta chains from a single sample sequenced in a study of cytomegalovirus exposure and HLA in healthy donors. Primers for the PCR totalled 60 Vbeta and 13 Jbeta. The assay was immunoSEQ multiplex PCR, and TCRdb's table has in-frame clones only and misses some. The data hold approximately 82,000 clones, with 10% observed a single time. Material for sequencing was PBMCs. The receptors derive from a man aged 55 to 69 in good health and CMV-seropositive.

The table lists this clone with a few counts. The J gene is TRBJ1-3, the V gene TRBV6-5, with 8 bases that match TRBD1. CDR3 size: 16 residues. Trimming took 2 bases from V and 0 from J; bases not matched to a gene: 3. Germline V gives CDR1 MNHEY, CDR2 SVGAGI. CDR3 amino acids: CASSYGTGSSGNTIYF. The CDR3 nucleotides are TGTGCCAGCAGTTACGGGACAGGAAGCTCTGGAAACACCATATATTTT.

This chain links TRBV5-1 with TRBJ2-2; D unclear. CDR1 is SGHRS, CDR2 YFSETQ, per germline. Deletions cut 2 bases from V and 8 bases from J, with 16 bases between. The CDR3 sequence is 15 residues long. CDR3 DNA sequence: TGCGCCAGCAGCTTCCTACAGTCGAGTAAGGGGGAGCTGTTTTTT. Protein sequence: CASSFLQSSKGELFF. Drawing the rest from reference TRBV5-1 and TRBJ2-2, the complete variable domain is KAGVTQTPRYLIKTRGQQVTLSCSPISGHRSVSWYQQTPGQGLQFLFEYFSETQRNKGNFPGRFSGRQFSNSRSEMNVSTLELGDSALYLCASSFLQSSKGELFFGEGSRLTVL.

Comments on this clone: The junction departs from the called germline gene at one end, perhaps through a read error. The rearrangement uses TRBV7-2 and TRBJ2-1, with a possible D match to TRBD1 (5 bases). Germline loops: CDR1 SGHTA, CDR2 FQGNSA. CDR3 length: 12 residues. As DNA, the CDR3 is TGTGCCAGCAGCTTAGTTGGGGCGTGGTGGATCTTC. This gives the protein CASSLVGAWWIF.

This clone was observed at least ten times. The CDR3 DNA reads TGTGCCAGCAGTCAACAGGGCTACGAGCAGTACTTC. Amino acid sequence: CASSQQGYEQYF. This chain connects TRBV2 to TRBJ2-7; D perhaps matches TRBD1 (6 bases). The V gene's germline CDR1 is SNHLY and CDR2 FYNNEI. V lost 5 bases and J 3 bases, leaving 8 bases between the germline ends. The CDR3 is made up of 12 amino acids.

Points on this clone: A far larger clone is just one base off, so this is likely a read error. The chain is built from TRBV6-5 and TRBJ2-5; D might be TRBD1 (7 bases). Per the germline V gene, CDR1 is MNHEY and CDR2 is SVGAGI. V lost 8 bases to trimming and J lost 5 bases, with 18 bases between them. This CDR3 contains 14 residues. In nucleotides, the CDR3 is TGTGCCAGCGGTATAGGAGGGGGCGGGGAGACCCAGTACTTC. It encodes CASGIGGGGETQYF.

This chain uses TRBV10-3 with TRBJ2-7; 7 nucleotides align to TRBD2. CDR1 ENHRY and CDR2 SYGVKD come from the germline V gene. V lost 4 bases, J lost 2 bases, and 8 bases stayed unmatched. The CDR3 is 15 residues long. The CDR3 sequence is CAISGSAGVTYEQYF. CDR3 DNA: TGTGCCATCAGTGGTTCGGCGGGAGTTACCTACGAGCAGTACTTC.

This clone was recorded a few times. The J gene is TRBJ2-2, the V gene TRBV7-6, with D perhaps matching TRBD1 (7 bases). V lost 1 base to trimming and J lost 5 bases, with 11 bases between them. CDR1 SGHVS and CDR2 FNYEAQ come from the germline V gene. The CDR3 totals 15 residues. The CDR3 spells CASSLGQGGTGELFF. Written as DNA, the CDR3 is TGTGCCAGCAGCTTAGGACAGGGAGGTACCGGGGAGCTGTTTTTT.

The V gene is TRBV6-5, the J gene TRBJ2-7, with D tentatively TRBD2 (6 bases). The ends were cut back, 2 bases at V and 3 bases at J, with 14 bases in the middle. Germline V lookup: CDR1 MNHEY, CDR2 SVGAGI. The length of the CDR3 is 15 residues. CDR3 sequence reads: CASSYAIAALYEQYF. The CDR3, as DNA: TGTGCCAGCAGTTACGCGATAGCGGCACTCTACGAGCAGTACTTC.

The genes are TRBV10-1 and TRBJ2-5; D unresolved. V lost 4 bases and J lost 1, with 7 bases in between. The V gene's germline CDR1 is WNHNN and CDR2 SYGVQD (reference sequence). CDR3 length: 13 amino acids. The CDR3 region is CASSGQIQETQYF. Here the CDR3 DNA reads TGCGCCAGCAGTGGGCAGATCCAAGAGACCCAGTACTTC.

In this sample, this clone turned up a few times. The rearrangement links TRBV6-1 to TRBJ1-5, with D possibly matching TRBD1 (6 bases). Trimming took off 6 bases at V and 6 bases at J, with 15 bases between the two ends. Germline values: CDR1 MNHNS, CDR2 SASEGT. The CDR3 contains 14 residues. This CDR3 reads CASRVRGASQPQHF. The CDR3, as DNA: TGTGCCAGCAGGGTACGGGGGGCGAGTCAGCCCCAGCATTTT.

This clone was counted between two and nine times. The chain recombines TRBV19 with TRBJ1-1; D possibly corresponds to TRBD1 (5 bases). The ends were cut back, 2 bases at V and 5 bases at J, with 12 bases in the middle. The CDR3 length is 14 residues. CDR1 is LNHDA, CDR2 SQIVND, per germline (reference sequence). The CDR3 reads CASSIFGGETEAFF. The CDR3 DNA is TGTGCCAGTAGTATATTTGGGGGGGAGACTGAAGCTTTCTTT.

The V call is TRBV9, the J call TRBJ1-1, with TRBD1 as a possible D gene (5 bases). The germline CDR1 and CDR2 sequences are SGDLS and YYNGEE. Deletions cut 0 bases from V and 7 bases from J, with 10 bases between. This CDR3 has 13 amino acids. The CDR3 region is CASSVAPQGEAFF. The CDR3 DNA is TGTGCCAGCAGCGTAGCGCCCCAGGGTGAAGCTTTCTTT.

There are a few counts of this clone. The gene calls are TRBV28 and TRBJ2-7; 10 positions match TRBD1. CDR1 and CDR2 from the germline V gene are MDHEN and SYDVKM. This CDR3 has 15 amino acids. J lost 4 bases, V lost 5 bases, and 8 bases had no gene match. The CDR3 DNA reads TGTGCCAGCAGTAGACAGGGGGCACGCCTATACGAGCAGTACGTC. This codes for CASSRQGARLYEQYV.

This clone was detected a few times. J is TRBJ2-3 and V is TRBV2; 7 bases match TRBD2. Germline CDR1 is SNHLY and CDR2 is FYNNEI. V lost 6 bases and J lost 3; bases outside the gene matches: 3. This CDR3 comprises 13 residues. CDR3 coding DNA: TGTGCCAGCAGGGAGGGAGGGACAGATACGCAGTATTTT. Protein: CASREGGTDTQYF. The variable domain in full, with the rest retrieved from reference TRBV2 and TRBJ2-3, is EPEVTQTPSHQVTQMGQEVILRCVPISNHLYFYWYRQILGQKVEFLVSFYNNEISEKSEIFDDQFSVERPDGSNFTLKIRSTKLEDSAMYFCASREGGTDTQYFGPGTRLTVL.

This chain links TRBV29-1 with TRBJ2-5, with D possibly TRBD2 on 5 matching bases. TRBJ2-7 matches the DNA end more closely, so the J call is doubtful. The CDR3 is made up of 12 amino acids. Germline CDR1 and CDR2: SQVTM and ANQGSEA. The DNA of the CDR3 is TGCAGCGTCGGACTGTCCTCCTACGAGCAGTACTTC. Encoded protein: CSVGLSSYEQYF.

This chain links TRBV6-6 with TRBJ1-4, with 8 bases aligning to TRBD1. This CDR3 has 15 amino acids. The V gene end was trimmed by 7 bases and the J gene end by 8 bases; junction bases not matched to a gene: 12. Looked up from germline, CDR1 is MNHNY and CDR2 is SVGAGI (reference sequence). The CDR3 region is CASTETTGAREKLFF. Written as DNA, the CDR3 is TGTGCCAGCACCGAAACGACAGGGGCGAGGGAAAAACTGTTTTTT.

The chain joins TRBV28 to TRBJ1-4, with 7 bases identical to TRBD1. Germline V gene lookup returns CDR1 MDHEN and CDR2 SYDVKM. With 7 bases clipped from V and 8 bases from J, the junction kept 4 bases outside the gene matches. This CDR3 has 12 residues. The DNA for the CDR3 is TGTGCCAGCAAGACAGGGAACGAAAAACTGTTTTTT. Protein sequence: CASKTGNEKLFF.

V gene TRBV6-5 combines with J gene TRBJ1-5, with TRBD1 matching over 9 bases. Looked up from germline, CDR1 is MNHEY and CDR2 is SVGAGI. The CDR3 length is 13 residues. V lost 8 bases to trimming and J lost 7 bases; unmatched junction nucleotides: 6. In DNA, the CDR3 is TGTGCCAGCCGACAGGGGGAGAGGCAGCCCCAGCATTTT. This gives the protein CASRQGERQPQHF.

V usage is TRBV9 and J usage is TRBJ2-1, with D possibly matching TRBD2 (5 bases). Germline CDR1 is SGDLS and CDR2 is YYNGEE. The CDR3 loop spans 15 amino acids. The V end lost 0 bases, the J end lost 3 bases, and 10 bases lay between the germline ends. The CDR3 bases are TGTGCCAGCAGCGTAGGGGTAGGGAGCTACAATGAGCAGTTCTTC. Residues: CASSVGVGSYNEQFF.

This chain connects TRBV27 to TRBJ1-2, with 10 bases matching TRBD1. The CDR3 extends over 14 amino acids. Germline-derived CDR1 and CDR2 are MNHEY and SMNVEV (reference sequence). Unmatched junction bases numbered 5, after V lost 2 bases and J lost 8 bases. CDR3: CASSLAGTGDGYTF. The CDR3 region has the DNA TGTGCCAGCAGTTTAGCCGGGACAGGGGACGGCTACACCTTC.

The sample holds a few counts of this clone. The chain joins TRBV7-2 to TRBJ2-7, with TRBD2 identical over 7 bases. The CDR3 covers 14 residues. Trimming removed 4 bases from V and 7 bases from J; junction bases left unmatched: 10. The germline CDR1 and CDR2 sequences are SGHTA and FQGNSA. This chain's CDR3 is CASSSRGGPDEQYF. The DNA of the CDR3 is TGTGCCAGCAGCTCCCGGGGAGGGCCTGATGAGCAGTACTTC.

V gene TRBV6-5 combines with J gene TRBJ2-3; 8 nucleotides match TRBD1. V was clipped by 5 bases and J by 1 base; unmatched bases: 5. CDR1 is MNHEY and CDR2 is SVGAGI in the germline V gene. The length of the CDR3 is 15 residues. CDR3: CASSQPTGGTDTQYF. In DNA, the CDR3 is TGTGCCAGCAGTCAACCGACAGGGGGCACAGATACGCAGTATTTT.

The table lists this clone with a few counts. The chain links TRBV29-1 to TRBJ2-3; D might be TRBD2 (6 bases). This CDR3 comprises 12 residues. Germline-derived CDR1 and CDR2 are SQVTM and ANQGSEA. Trimming took off 4 bases at V and 3 bases at J, with 8 bases between the two ends. The DNA for the CDR3 is TGCAGCGTTGGGGACTTAACAGATACGCAGTATTTT. Amino acid sequence: CSVGDLTDTQYF.

The rearrangement links TRBV6-5 to TRBJ2-5; TRBD1 aligns across 10 bases. The CDR3 consists of 14 residues. Germline assignment: CDR1 MNHEY and CDR2 SVGAGI. Losses at the gene ends were 6 bases for V and 5 bases for J; bases not matched to a gene: 6. CDR3 amino acids: CASRGTGEWETQYF. CDR3 DNA sequence: TGTGCCAGCAGGGGGACAGGGGAGTGGGAGACCCAGTACTTC.

In regard to this clone: The sample holds other DNA sequences that translate to the same CDR3. The chain recombines TRBV19 with TRBJ2-2; D perhaps matches TRBD2 (5 bases). V was trimmed by 3 bases and J by 5 bases, leaving 16 bases between them. The CDR3 runs 16 residues. Germline loops: CDR1 LNHDA, CDR2 SQIVND (reference sequence). The CDR3 nucleotides are TGTGCCAGTAGTATTGAGGCGAGCGGAGGTACCGGGGAGCTGTTTTTT. Its translation: CASSIEASGGTGELFF.

This clone occurred a few times. The CDR3 sequence: CASFASPEQFF. CDR3 DNA: TGTGCCAGCTTCGCGTCCCCTGAGCAGTTCTTC. The chain recombines TRBV6-1 with TRBJ2-1; D not certain. The CDR3 has 11 residues. From germline, CDR1 is MNHNS and CDR2 SASEGT. V was cut by 8 bases and J by 9 bases, with 11 bases left in between.

This clone has only a few counts. This chain links TRBV5-1 with TRBJ1-4; 7 bases fit TRBD1. From germline, CDR1 is SGHRS and CDR2 YFSETQ. V lost 4 bases and J lost 0; bases outside the gene matches: 12. CDR3 length: 18 residues. Written as DNA, the CDR3 is TGCGCCAGCAGCGCGCGGGACAGCGAAATTGCAACTAATGAAAAACTGTTTTTT. Translated: CASSARDSEIATNEKLFF. The full variable domain, rest sourced from reference TRBV5-1 and TRBJ1-4, is KAGVTQTPRYLIKTRGQQVTLSCSPISGHRSVSWYQQTPGQGLQFLFEYFSETQRNKGNFPGRFSGRQFSNSRSEMNVSTLELGDSALYLCASSARDSEIATNEKLFFGSGTQLSVL.